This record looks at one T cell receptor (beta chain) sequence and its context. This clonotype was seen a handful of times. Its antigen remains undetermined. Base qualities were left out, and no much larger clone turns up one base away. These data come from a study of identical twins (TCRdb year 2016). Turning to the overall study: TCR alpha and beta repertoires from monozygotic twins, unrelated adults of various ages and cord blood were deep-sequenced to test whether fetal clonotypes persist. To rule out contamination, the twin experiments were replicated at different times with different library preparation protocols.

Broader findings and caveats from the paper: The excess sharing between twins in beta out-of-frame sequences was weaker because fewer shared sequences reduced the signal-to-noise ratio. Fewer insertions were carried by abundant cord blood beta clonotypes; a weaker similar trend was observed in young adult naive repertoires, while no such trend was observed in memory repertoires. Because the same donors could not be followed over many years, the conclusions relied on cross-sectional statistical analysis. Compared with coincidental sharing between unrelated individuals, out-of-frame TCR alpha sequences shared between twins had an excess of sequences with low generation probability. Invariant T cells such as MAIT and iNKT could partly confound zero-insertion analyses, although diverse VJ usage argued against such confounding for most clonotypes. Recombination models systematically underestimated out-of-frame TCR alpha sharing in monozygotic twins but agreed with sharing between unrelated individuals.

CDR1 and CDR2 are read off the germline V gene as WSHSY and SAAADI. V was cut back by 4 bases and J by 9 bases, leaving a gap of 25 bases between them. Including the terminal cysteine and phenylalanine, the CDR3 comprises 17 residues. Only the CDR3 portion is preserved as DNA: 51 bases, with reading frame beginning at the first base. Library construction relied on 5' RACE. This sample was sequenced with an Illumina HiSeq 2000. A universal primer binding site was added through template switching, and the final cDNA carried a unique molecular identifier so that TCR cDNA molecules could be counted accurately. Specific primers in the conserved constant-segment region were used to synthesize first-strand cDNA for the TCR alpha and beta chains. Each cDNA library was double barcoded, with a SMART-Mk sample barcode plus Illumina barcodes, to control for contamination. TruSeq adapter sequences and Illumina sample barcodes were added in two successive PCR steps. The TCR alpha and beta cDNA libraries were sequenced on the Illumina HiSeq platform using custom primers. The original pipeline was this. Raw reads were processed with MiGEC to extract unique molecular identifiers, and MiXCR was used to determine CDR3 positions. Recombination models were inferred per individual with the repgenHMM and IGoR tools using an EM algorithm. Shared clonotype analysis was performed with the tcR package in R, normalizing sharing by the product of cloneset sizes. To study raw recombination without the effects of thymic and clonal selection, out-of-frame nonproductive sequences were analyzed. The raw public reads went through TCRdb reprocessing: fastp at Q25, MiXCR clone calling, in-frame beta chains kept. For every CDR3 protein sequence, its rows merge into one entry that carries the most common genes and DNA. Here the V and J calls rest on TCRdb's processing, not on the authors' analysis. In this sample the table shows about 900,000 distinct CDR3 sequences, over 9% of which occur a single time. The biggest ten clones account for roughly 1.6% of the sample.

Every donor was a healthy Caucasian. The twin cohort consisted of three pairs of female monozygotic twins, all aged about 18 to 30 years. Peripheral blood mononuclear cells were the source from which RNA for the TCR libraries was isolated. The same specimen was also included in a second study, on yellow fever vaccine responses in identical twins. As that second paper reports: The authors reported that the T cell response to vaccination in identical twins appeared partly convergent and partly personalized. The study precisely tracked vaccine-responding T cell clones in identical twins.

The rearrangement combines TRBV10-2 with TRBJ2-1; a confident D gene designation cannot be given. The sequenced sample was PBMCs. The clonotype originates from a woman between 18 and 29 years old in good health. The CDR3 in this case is CASSALVPALGKGEQFF. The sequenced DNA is TGCGCCAGCAGTGCTTTAGTCCCGGCCCTGGGGAAGGGTGAGCAGTTCTTC.